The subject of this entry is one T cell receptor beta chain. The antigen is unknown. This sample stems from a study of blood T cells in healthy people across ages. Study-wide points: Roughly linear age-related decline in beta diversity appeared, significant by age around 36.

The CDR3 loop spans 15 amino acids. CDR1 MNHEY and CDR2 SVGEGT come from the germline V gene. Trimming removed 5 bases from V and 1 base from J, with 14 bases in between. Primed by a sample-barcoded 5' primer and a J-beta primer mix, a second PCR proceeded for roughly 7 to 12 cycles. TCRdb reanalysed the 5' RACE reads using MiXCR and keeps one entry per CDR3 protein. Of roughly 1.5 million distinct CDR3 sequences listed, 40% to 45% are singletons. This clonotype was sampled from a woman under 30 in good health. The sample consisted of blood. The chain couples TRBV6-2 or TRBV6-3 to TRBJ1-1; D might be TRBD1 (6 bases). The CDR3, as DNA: TGTGCCAGCAGTGCACCCGGGGGCCGGAACACTGAAGCTTTCTTT. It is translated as CASSAPGGRNTEAFF.